This is a list of T cell receptor beta chains from one sample in a study of CXCR3-negative and CXCR3-positive naive CD8 T cells. TCRdb reanalyzed the 5' RACE reads, giving one entry per CDR3 protein sequence and no DNA. The repertoire table contains roughly 100,000 distinct CDR3 sequences. Sequenced: naive CXCR3+ CD8+ T cells from blood. The receptors were sampled from a human donor in good health. Some clones in this sample may be carry-over from other donors' samples. The CDR3 runs from the conserved cysteine through the conserved F or W.

V	J	CDR3
TRBV13	TRBJ2-3	CASTLGGDLTDTQYF
TRBV13	TRBJ2-1	CASSPLRDNEQFF
TRBV9	TRBJ2-1	CASSVVGGDNEQFF
TRBV28	TRBJ2-7	CASSLRLATYEQYF
TRBV7-9	TRBJ2-7	CASSGDRNSYEQYF
TRBV29-1	TRBJ2-2	CSGEGNTGELFF
TRBV7-2	TRBJ1-2	CASSLALAGGGNGYTF
TRBV29-1	TRBJ2-1	CSVEWRERNEQFF
TRBV7-9	TRBJ2-7	CASSFRETYEQYF
TRBV6-4	TRBJ1-1	CASSQGYNTEAFF
TRBV7-9	TRBJ1-5	CASSLDQGNQPQHF
TRBV29-1	TRBJ2-1	CSVEEEDRVSYNEQFF
TRBV7-9	TRBJ1-1	CASSVYRGQNTEAFF
TRBV29-1	TRBJ2-1	CSVEPHPPPSGSYNEQFF
TRBV7-2	TRBJ2-1	CASSSLAIVTHEQFF
TRBV28	TRBJ2-6	CASSQVTGANVLTF
TRBV7-9	TRBJ2-3	CASSAPSPSTDTQYF
TRBV20-1	TRBJ1-1	CSARDPATIEAFF